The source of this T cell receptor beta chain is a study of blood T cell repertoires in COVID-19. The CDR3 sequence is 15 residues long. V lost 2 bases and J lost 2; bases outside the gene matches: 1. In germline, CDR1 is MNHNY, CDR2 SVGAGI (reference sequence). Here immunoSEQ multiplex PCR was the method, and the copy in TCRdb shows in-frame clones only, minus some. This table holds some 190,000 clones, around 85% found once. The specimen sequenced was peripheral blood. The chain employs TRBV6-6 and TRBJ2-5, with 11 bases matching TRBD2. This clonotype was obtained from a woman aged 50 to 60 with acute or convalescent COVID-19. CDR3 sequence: CASSYRLAGQETQYF. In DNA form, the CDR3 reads TGTGCCAGCAGTTACAGACTAGCGGGACAAGAGACCCAGTACTTC.